This T cell receptor (beta chain) was documented in a study of cytomegalovirus exposure and HLA in healthy donors. About the research overall: Genotyping of roughly 400 donors showed that over 80% belonged to the Caucasian-associated ancestry cluster.

Vbeta (60) and Jbeta (13) primers were used in the PCR. Original processing methods: It was a later analysis that counted tens of millions of unique TCR beta chains, of which roughly 11 million were shared. Profiled with immunoSEQ multiplex PCR; TCRdb holds only in-frame clones, not every one. From that table come the V and J calls and clone size; the DNA was used to work out D and trimming. This table has approximately 110,000 clones, 79% appearing once. About this clone: Its antigen is as yet unknown.

Study-wide results and caveats: Other equally common chains were less clonally expanded than HLA-associated TCR beta chains, a later analysis showed.

CDR1 is MDHEN, CDR2 SYDVKM, per germline. Deletions cut 6 bases from V and 8 bases from J, with 17 bases between. CDR3 size: 14 residues. The sequence derives from a woman aged 40-49 years in good health and CMV-seronegative. The chain employs TRBV28 and TRBJ2-1; tentatively, D is TRBD2 (6 bases). Material: PBMCs. This CDR3 is CASRTPGRFYEQFF. In nucleotides, the CDR3 is TGTGCCAGCAGGACTCCCGGGAGATTCTATGAGCAGTTCTTC.